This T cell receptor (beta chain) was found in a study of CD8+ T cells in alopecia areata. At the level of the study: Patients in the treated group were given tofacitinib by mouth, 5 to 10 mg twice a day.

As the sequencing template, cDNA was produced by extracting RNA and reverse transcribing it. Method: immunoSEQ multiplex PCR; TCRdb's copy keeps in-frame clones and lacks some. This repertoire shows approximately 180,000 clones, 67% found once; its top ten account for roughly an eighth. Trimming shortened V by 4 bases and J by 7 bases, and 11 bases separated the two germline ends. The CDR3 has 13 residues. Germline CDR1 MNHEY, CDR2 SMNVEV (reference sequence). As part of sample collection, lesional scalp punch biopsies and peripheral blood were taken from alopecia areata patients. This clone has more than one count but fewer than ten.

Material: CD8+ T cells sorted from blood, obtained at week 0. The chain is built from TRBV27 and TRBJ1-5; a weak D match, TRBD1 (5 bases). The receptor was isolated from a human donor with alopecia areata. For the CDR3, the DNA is TGTGCCAGCAGTTACAGCAGGGACCAGCCCCAGCATTTT. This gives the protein CASSYSRDQPQHF.